These 23 T cell receptor beta chains originate from one sample sequenced in a study of blood T cells in healthy people across ages. Through a sample-barcoded 5' primer and a J-beta primer mix, a second PCR was run for roughly 7 to 11 cycles. TCRdb recomputed calls from the 5' RACE reads with MiXCR, one row per CDR3 protein. The repertoire holds 750,000 or so distinct CDR3 sequences, with 25% as singletons. These same records also appear under a second study, on T cells of mothers and their children.

Sequencing used blood. These receptors all stem from a boy between 10 and 17 years old in good health.

The chain recombines TRBV3-1 with TRBJ1-6; D is perhaps TRBD1 (6 bases). V was cut by 4 bases and J by 0 bases, with 10 bases left in between. CDR1 is LGHDT, CDR2 YNNKEL, per germline (reference sequence). The CDR3 sequence is 16 residues long. The CDR3 loop reads CASSPQGSSYNSPLHF. CDR3 sequence (DNA): TGTGCCAGCAGCCCACAGGGTAGCTCCTATAATTCACCCCTCCACTTT.

The rearrangement links TRBV20-1 to TRBJ2-5; TRBD2 matches 11 bases. CDR1 and CDR2 (germline): DFQATT, SNEGSKA (reference sequence). This CDR3 has 13 amino acids. V gave up 3 bases and J gave up 5 bases; unmatched junction bases: 2. The CDR3 DNA reads TGCAGTGCTAGTACTAGCGGGGGTGAGACCCAGTACTTC. This codes for CSASTSGGETQYF.

This clonotype occurred a few times. The chain links TRBV5-6 to TRBJ2-7; no definite D call. This CDR3 is built from 14 residues. CDR1 is SGHDT and CDR2 is YYEEEE in the germline V gene. The ends were cut back, 4 bases at V and 7 bases at J, with 18 bases in the middle. The CDR3, as DNA: TGTGCCAGCAGCCTCCTATGGGGAACGGATGAGCAGTACTTC. It codes for CASSLLWGTDEQYF.

The chain couples TRBV5-1 to TRBJ2-5; TRBD2 matches at 10 bases. Losses at the gene ends were 2 bases for V and 1 base for J; bases not matched to a gene: 8. CDR1 is SGHRS and CDR2 is YFSETQ in the germline V gene. The CDR3 sequence is 17 residues long. The CDR3 nucleotides are TGCGCCAGCAGCTTAGGCCCTAGCGGGGGCCTCCAAGAGACCCAGTACTTC. Its protein product is CASSLGPSGGLQETQYF.

Only a few counts were recorded for this clonotype. The chain recombines TRBV3-1 with TRBJ2-1; D call uncertain. Between the trimmed V and J ends, which lost 2 bases and 0 bases, there was a span of 11 bases. The CDR3 length is 16 residues. Germline V gene lookup returns CDR1 LGHDT and CDR2 YNNKEL (reference sequence). The CDR3 loop reads CASSQMLASSYNEQFF. CDR3 DNA: TGTGCCAGCAGCCAAATGTTAGCAAGCTCCTACAATGAGCAGTTCTTC.

The chain uses TRBV20-1 and TRBJ2-5; D is ambiguous. This CDR3 has 13 residues. The V end was cut by 3 bases, the J end by 3 bases, with 11 bases between. Germline CDR1 reads DFQATT; CDR2 reads SNEGSKA (reference sequence). CDR3 loop: CSASPLGKETQYF. The DNA for the CDR3 is TGCAGTGCTAGTCCCCTTGGAAAAGAGACCCAGTACTTC.

The chain uses TRBV29-1 and TRBJ2-7, with D perhaps TRBD1 (6 bases). The DNA end favors TRBJ2-1, so the J call may be wrong. There are 12 residues in the CDR3. Germline V CDR1 and CDR2: SQVTM, ANQGSEA. CDR3 protein: CSVSTGYNEQFF. The CDR3 DNA reads TGCAGCGTTTCGACAGGCTACAATGAGCAGTTCTTC.

This clonotype was observed a few times. The chain carries TRBV9 and TRBJ1-4; D may be TRBD1 (5 bases). Germline V lookup: CDR1 SGDLS, CDR2 YYNGEE. The CDR3 sequence is 14 residues long. Trimming pared 3 bases from V and 4 bases from J, leaving 10 bases between. Here the CDR3 DNA reads TGTGCCAGCAGCGCCGGGACCCTTAATGAAAAACTGTTTTTT. It codes for CASSAGTLNEKLFF.

The chain joins TRBV7-2 to TRBJ2-3, with 11 bases identical to TRBD2. Germline trimming cut 5 bases from V and 6 bases from J; bases unmatched to any gene: 7. There are 15 residues in the CDR3. Germline-derived CDR1 and CDR2 are SGHTA and FQGNSA. This CDR3 reads CASSQLAGASDTQYF. The CDR3 DNA is TGTGCCAGCAGCCAACTAGCGGGAGCTTCGGATACGCAGTATTTT.

V usage is TRBV19 and J usage is TRBJ2-5, with 9 bases aligning to TRBD2. Judging by the DNA end, TRBJ2-1 fits better; the J call may be wrong. The CDR3 loop spans 15 amino acids. CDR1 is LNHDA and CDR2 is SQIVND in the germline V gene (reference sequence). CDR3 nucleotide sequence: TGTGCCAGTAGTATAACCAGCGGGAGGTACAATGAGCAGTTCTTC. This gives the protein CASSITSGRYNEQFF.

This clonotype appeared a few times. The chain recombines TRBV2 with TRBJ1-5; D remains unclear. Germline assignment: CDR1 SNHLY and CDR2 FYNNEI. The CDR3 is 13 residues long. The V gene lost 10 bases and the J gene lost 3 bases, with 13 bases spanning the gap. This CDR3 reads CATRQSVNQPQHF. CDR3 DNA sequence: TGTGCCACCCGACAAAGCGTCAATCAGCCCCAGCATTTT.

The chain combines TRBV12-5 with TRBJ2-5, with a possible D match to TRBD2 (5 bases). The CDR3 extends over 17 amino acids. V dropped 6 bases and J dropped 1 base, with 21 bases sitting between them. Germline V gene sequence: CDR1 LGHNT, CDR2 FRNRAP. This CDR3 reads CASGPSDLGILQETQYF. As DNA, the CDR3 is TGTGCTAGTGGACCTTCAGACCTCGGGATACTCCAAGAGACCCAGTACTTC.

This chain connects TRBV7-3 to TRBJ2-7; 10 bases are a match to TRBD1. The germline V gene has CDR1 SGHTA and CDR2 FQGTGA. This CDR3 spans 15 amino acids. J gave up 3 bases and V 3 bases, and 5 bases lay outside the gene matches. The CDR3 loop reads CASSFHGTGVYEQYF. CDR3 nucleotide sequence: TGTGCCAGCAGCTTCCACGGGACAGGGGTCTACGAGCAGTACTTC.

About this clonotype itself: One end of the junction is discordant with germline, which a read error may explain. The CDR3 here is CASSSVAASEAFF. The CDR3 nucleotides read TGTGCCAGCAGCTCCGTTGCGGCTTCTGAAGCCTTCTTT. The J gene is TRBJ1-1, the V gene TRBV9; D is uncertain. Germline V gene sequence: CDR1 SGDLS, CDR2 YYNGEE. The CDR3 totals 13 residues.

This clonotype was picked up a small number of times. The chain couples TRBV20-1 to TRBJ2-5, with D possibly matching TRBD2 (5 bases). Looked up from germline, CDR1 is DFQATT and CDR2 is SNEGSKA (reference sequence). Trimming took 5 bases from V and 6 from J, leaving 19 bases between them. CDR3 length equals 14 residues. The CDR3 DNA follows: TGCAGTGCTGCCGTTGAGAGGGCCGGAAAGACCCAGTACTTC. This sequence encodes CSAAVERAGKTQYF.

The chain employs TRBV9 and TRBJ2-7; possibly TRBD1 or TRBD2 for D (5 bases each). In germline, CDR1 is SGDLS, CDR2 YYNGEE. The CDR3 extends over 16 amino acids. Trimming cost V 2 bases and J 0 bases, with 15 bases left between them. Here the CDR3 reads CASSVSGGGSSYEQYF. As DNA, the CDR3 is TGTGCCAGCAGCGTCTCCGGTGGGGGTAGCTCCTACGAGCAGTACTTC.

In this sample, this clonotype turned up a few times. The chain combines TRBV7-6 with TRBJ2-1; 11 nucleotides match TRBD2. CDR1 SGHVS and CDR2 FNYEAQ come from the germline V gene. This CDR3 is built from 17 residues. Trimming at V came to 1 base and at J to 8 bases, leaving 10 bases not matched to a gene. For the CDR3, the DNA is TGTGCCAGCAGCTTAGTCGCCACTAGCGGGAGACCGGATGAGCAGTTCTTC. Translated: CASSLVATSGRPDEQFF.

The rearrangement links TRBV3-1 to TRBJ2-7, with D maybe TRBD2 (6 bases). Per the germline V gene, CDR1 is LGHDT and CDR2 is YNNKEL (reference sequence). CDR3 size: 14 residues. The V end lost 4 bases, the J end lost 4 bases, and 14 bases lay between the germline ends. This CDR3 is CASSLGTSTYEQYF. CDR3 nucleotides: TGTGCCAGCAGCCTAGGGACTTCAACGTACGAGCAGTACTTC.

This rearrangement joins TRBV4-2 to TRBJ1-2; D unclear. Germline lookup yields CDR1 LGHNA and CDR2 YNFKEQ. The CDR3 totals 12 residues. Between the trimmed V and J ends, which lost 1 base and 8 bases, there was a span of 8 bases. CDR3 in amino acids: CASSQGEEGYTF. In DNA form, the CDR3 reads TGTGCCAGCAGCCAAGGGGAGGAAGGCTACACCTTC.

This clonotype was picked up a small number of times. CDR3 in DNA: TGCGCCAGCAGCCAAGATCGGAATAAAGAGACCCAGTACTTC. Its translation: CASSQDRNKETQYF. The chain couples TRBV4-1 to TRBJ2-5; the D is unclear. V shed 0 bases and J shed 3 bases, with 8 bases lying between them. Per germline, CDR1 MGHRA and CDR2 YSYEKL. This CDR3 region has 14 residues.

V usage is TRBV29-1 and J usage is TRBJ2-5; D is undetermined. This CDR3 contains 13 residues. In germline, CDR1 is SQVTM, CDR2 ANQGSEA. The germline V and J ends were trimmed by 3 bases and 5 bases, with 13 bases remaining between them. CDR3 residues: CSVEGSPLETQYF. CDR3 in DNA: TGCAGCGTTGAGGGCAGCCCCCTTGAGACCCAGTACTTC.

This clonotype was seen a handful of times. Written as DNA, the CDR3 is TGCAGTGCTAGTTCGGGGGAAGGACAGCCCCAGCATTTT. Its protein product is CSASSGEGQPQHF. The genes are TRBV20-1 and TRBJ1-5, with D perhaps matching TRBD1 (5 bases). Germline assignment: CDR1 DFQATT and CDR2 SNEGSKA (reference sequence). Trimming pared 3 bases from V and 7 bases from J, leaving 13 bases between. There are 13 residues in the CDR3.

This clonotype was detected a few times. The CDR3 here is CASSQGMRELFF. The CDR3 DNA reads as TGTGCCAGCAGCCAAGGAATGAGGGAGCTGTTTTTT. V and J are TRBV3-1 and TRBJ2-2; D is unresolved. Germline values: CDR1 LGHDT, CDR2 YNNKEL (reference sequence). This CDR3 is 12 amino acids long. V shed 1 base and J shed 9 bases, with 6 bases lying between them.